This TCR beta chain is drawn from a study of response to subunit inactivated influenza vaccine. One entry per CDR3 protein results from TCRdb running MiXCR on the RT-PCR reads. The sample includes 500,000 to 550,000 distinct CDR3 sequences, under 25% seen only once; the top ten take 2.5% to 3%. CDR1 MNHEY and CDR2 SMNVEV come from the germline V gene (reference sequence). The V end lost 2 bases, the J end lost 5 bases, and 13 bases lay between the germline ends. The CDR3 runs 14 residues. These sequences were also reported in another study, on T cells expressing NK-cell markers. Turning to that study: UMI-tagged 5'RACE template switching yielded the TCR beta cDNA.

This TCR was recovered from a man aged 45-60 years who received an inactivated influenza vaccine. The input for sequencing was CD4+ T cells sorted from PBMCs, taken 12 days after vaccination. The chain couples TRBV27 to TRBJ2-7; the D gene is possibly TRBD1 (7 bases). This CDR3 is CASSLMTGRNEQYF. The CDR3 region has the DNA TGTGCCAGCAGTTTAATGACAGGGAGGAACGAGCAGTACTTC.